This TCR beta chain emerged from a study of blood T cell repertoires in COVID-19. Study-wide background: Sources were T cells, B-cell-depleted T cells, or PBMCs; the material itself was cDNA or gDNA.

Germline CDR1 and CDR2: SGDLS and YYNGEE. This CDR3 has 15 amino acids. V lost 0 bases, J lost 1 base, and 10 bases lay in between. Per the authors' pipeline: For nucleated cells, counts were estimated from reference gene primer amplification. Clones were read by immunoSEQ multiplex PCR, and TCRdb kept only the in-frame ones, dropping some. From that table come the V and J calls and clone size; the DNA was used to work out D and trimming. The data show over 10,000 clones, over 70% seen once. This TCR was sampled from a man aged 60-69 years with COVID-19, enrolled during active disease. The chain combines TRBV9 with TRBJ1-1, with D maybe TRBD1 (5 bases). Source material: peripheral blood. CDR3: CASSVEGQGNTEAFF. The CDR3 DNA follows: TGTGCCAGCAGCGTAGAAGGGCAGGGGAACACTGAAGCTTTCTTT.